Each of the 26 T cell receptor beta chains below was sequenced from the same sample in a study of blood T cell repertoires in COVID-19. Repertoires were generated with immunoSEQ multiplex PCR, while TCRdb's copy carries only in-frame clones and drops some. The table records about 180,000 clones, roughly 85% of them present only once. Sequencing was carried out using peripheral blood. The origin of the receptors is a man between 50 and 59 years old with active or convalescent COVID-19.

The rearrangement links TRBV14 to TRBJ1-4, with unresolved D. The CDR3 is 13 residues long. V dropped 5 bases and J dropped 6 bases, with 10 bases sitting between them. In germline, CDR1 is SGHDN, CDR2 FVKESK. CDR3: CASSTRRHEKLFF. In DNA, the CDR3 is TGTGCCAGCAGCACCCGGAGGCATGAAAAACTGTTTTTT.

The gene calls are TRBV15 and TRBJ2-5, with 10 bases lining up with TRBD2. Germline V CDR1 and CDR2: LNHNV, YYDKDF (reference sequence). The CDR3 is 14 amino acids. The V segment lost 2 bases and the J segment 5 bases; nucleotides outside the gene matches: 2. CDR3 loop: CATSRPGLAETQYF. CDR3 sequence (DNA): TGTGCCACCAGCAGACCGGGACTAGCGGAGACCCAGTACTTC.

This clone appeared a single time. This sequence joins TRBV3-1 (or the pseudogene TRBV3-2) and TRBJ1-2; TRBD1 matches at 8 bases. The CDR3 runs to 14 residues. Germline CDR1 and CDR2: LGHDT and YNNKEL (reference sequence). V was clipped by 5 bases and J by 7 bases; unmatched bases: 9. The CDR3, as DNA: TGTGCCAGCAGCGTCCAGGGGGCCGAATTTGGCTACACCTTC. This sequence encodes CASSVQGAEFGYTF.

The chain employs TRBV19 and TRBJ2-4; possible D gene TRBD2, 7 bases. This CDR3 contains 16 residues. Germline lookup yields CDR1 LNHDA and CDR2 SQIVND (reference sequence). V dropped 6 bases and J dropped 3 bases, with 18 bases sitting between them. CDR3 amino acids: CASRSPGERDKNIQYF. CDR3 in DNA: TGTGCCAGTAGATCCCCAGGGGAGCGGGACAAAAACATTCAGTACTTC.

Here the CDR3 DNA reads TGTGCCAGTAGTGTGGGACAGAAGAACACTGAAGCTTTCTTT. This gives the protein CASSVGQKNTEAFF. The chain is built from TRBV19 and TRBJ1-1; TRBD1 matches 7 bases. Germline-derived CDR1 and CDR2 are LNHDA and SQIVND (reference sequence). V lost 5 bases to trimming and J lost 1 base; unmatched junction nucleotides: 4. CDR3 length equals 14 residues. Using reference TRBV19 and TRBJ1-1 for the parts outside the CDR3, the full variable domain is DGGITQSPKYLFRKEGQNVTLSCEQNLNHDAMYWYRQDPGQGLRLIYYSQIVNDFQKGDIAEGYSVSREKKESFPLTVTSAQKNPTAFYLCASSVGQKNTEAFFGQGTRLTVV.

The CDR3 bases are TGTGCCAGTAGCCCGAGAGATTTTTATCAGCCCCAGCATTTT. Translating gives CASSPRDFYQPQHF. The rearrangement uses TRBV6-5 and TRBJ1-5, with D unresolved. V lost 9 bases and J lost 5, with 17 bases in between. The CDR3 has 14 amino acids. Germline CDR1 reads MNHEY; CDR2 reads SVGAGI.

The chain joins TRBV10-3 to TRBJ1-4; unclear D gene. In germline, CDR1 is ENHRY, CDR2 SYGVKD. Deletions cut 10 bases from V and 2 bases from J, with 26 bases between. The CDR3 covers 18 residues. The CDR3, as DNA: TGTGCCACCAGCCCTCTGGCAGGAAGCATTTCGACTAATGAAAAACTGTTTTTT. Protein: CATSPLAGSISTNEKLFF.

Comment on this clone: The junction departs from germline at one end; a sequencing error may be responsible. V gene TRBV7-6 combines with J gene TRBJ2-3; perhaps TRBD1 as D (5 bases). This CDR3 has 15 residues. CDR1 SGHVS and CDR2 FNYEAQ come from the germline V gene. The CDR3 is CASKRTQETTDTQYF. CDR3 nucleotides: TGCGCCAGCAAGAGGACACAGGAAACCACAGATACGCAGTATTTT.

V usage is TRBV4-1 and J usage is TRBJ2-7, with TRBD1 as a possible D gene (5 bases). The CDR3 has 14 residues. With 4 bases removed from V and 7 bases from J, the gap between germline ends came to 17 bases. Germline CDR1 is MGHRA and CDR2 is YSYEKL. In DNA, the CDR3 is TGCGCCAGCAGCCTACCTCGTCAGGGTGGAGAGCAGTACTTC. It translates to CASSLPRQGGEQYF.

The V call is TRBV2, the J call TRBJ1-2, with D perhaps TRBD1 (6 bases). With 4 bases removed from V and 1 base from J, the gap between germline ends came to 13 bases. The CDR3 is 15 amino acids. Germline assignment: CDR1 SNHLY and CDR2 FYNNEI. This CDR3 is CASSGTVLNNYGYTF. The DNA for the CDR3 is TGTGCCAGCAGTGGGACAGTCCTTAATAACTATGGCTACACCTTC. Filled out from reference TRBV2 and TRBJ1-2, the complete variable domain reads EPEVTQTPSHQVTQMGQEVILRCVPISNHLYFYWYRQILGQKVEFLVSFYNNEISEKSEIFDDQFSVERPDGSNFTLKIRSTKLEDSAMYFCASSGTVLNNYGYTFGSGTRLTVV.

The chain combines TRBV19 with TRBJ2-1, with D perhaps TRBD2 (6 bases). V was trimmed by 2 bases and J by 4 bases, leaving 15 bases between them. Per the germline V gene, CDR1 is LNHDA and CDR2 is SQIVND (reference sequence). The CDR3 has 16 residues. The CDR3 DNA reads TGTGCCAGTAGTATACAGTGGCGGGAAAGGTACAATGAGCAGTTCTTC. It is translated as CASSIQWRERYNEQFF.

This chain connects TRBV11-1 to TRBJ1-3; the match to TRBD1 covers 7 bases. Germline CDR1 is SGHAT and CDR2 is FQDESV (reference sequence). This CDR3 has 16 residues. V was pared by 5 bases and J by 0 bases, with 7 bases of the junction left unmatched. This CDR3 reads CASSVSQGGSGNTIYF. For the CDR3, the DNA is TGTGCCAGCAGCGTGAGCCAGGGGGGCTCTGGAAACACCATATATTTT.

This chain uses TRBV2 with TRBJ2-1; 11 nucleotides align to TRBD2. Trimming took 7 bases from V and 6 from J; bases not matched to a gene: 2. This CDR3 contains 13 residues. Germline CDR1 reads SNHLY; CDR2 reads FYNNEI. CDR3 residues: CASTGTSGNEQFF. The DNA of the CDR3 is TGTGCCAGCACCGGGACTAGCGGCAATGAGCAGTTCTTC. Based on the CDR3 plus reference TRBV2 and TRBJ2-1, the full variable domain is EPEVTQTPSHQVTQMGQEVILRCVPISNHLYFYWYRQILGQKVEFLVSFYNNEISEKSEIFDDQFSVERPDGSNFTLKIRSTKLEDSAMYFCASTGTSGNEQFFGPGTRLTVL.

This rearrangement joins TRBV5-1 to TRBJ2-7, with D possibly TRBD2 on 5 matching bases. CDR3 length: 12 residues. Deletions cut 1 base from V and 6 bases from J, with 8 bases between. The germline V gene encodes CDR1 SGHRS and CDR2 YFSETQ. The CDR3 region has the DNA TGCGCCAGCAGCTTGTCCGGAGGCGAGCAGTACTTC. It yields the protein CASSLSGGEQYF.

This clone was picked up one time. The chain joins TRBV14 to TRBJ2-3; 11 bases line up with TRBD2. CDR1 SGHDN and CDR2 FVKESK come from the germline V gene. The CDR3 is made up of 17 amino acids. J lost 6 bases, V lost 3 bases, and 11 bases had no gene match. In DNA, the CDR3 is TGTGCCAGCAGCCACCTTCGGGGACTAGCGGCCCCCGATACGCAGTATTTT. Its protein product is CASSHLRGLAAPDTQYF.

The CDR3 spells CASSQDVTASYEQYF. The CDR3 nucleotides are TGCGCCAGCAGCCAAGATGTCACAGCCTCCTACGAGCAGTACTTC. The J gene is TRBJ2-7, the V gene TRBV4-3; D gene unclear. Germline CDR1 and CDR2: LGHNA and YSLEER. The CDR3 sequence is 15 residues long. Trimming cost V 0 bases and J 0 bases, with 9 bases left between them.

The rearrangement links TRBV21-1 to TRBJ2-1; TRBD1, the D gene given by the table, was not confirmed from the DNA. TRBV21-1 counts as a pseudogene. The CDR3 runs 15 residues. CDR3 nucleotide sequence: TGTGCCAGCAGCAAAGGGACAGGGGCCCCCCATGAGCAGTTCTTC. Protein: CASSKGTGAPHEQFF.

V and J are TRBV7-9 and TRBJ2-3, with 11 bases matching TRBD2. The V gene's germline CDR1 is SEHNR and CDR2 FQNEAQ (reference sequence). The CDR3 sequence is 15 residues long. Trimming at V came to 5 bases and at J to 5 bases, leaving 6 bases not matched to a gene. This CDR3 is CASSASGGLLDTQYF. Written as DNA, the CDR3 is TGTGCCAGCAGCGCTAGCGGGGGGTTGCTAGATACGCAGTATTTT.

V and J are TRBV29-1 and TRBJ1-4; 8 positions agree with TRBD1. With 6 bases clipped from V and 7 bases from J, the junction kept 4 bases outside the gene matches. The CDR3 is made up of 12 amino acids. Germline values: CDR1 SQVTM, CDR2 ANQGSEA. CDR3 sequence: CSVDRGGEKLFF. DNA for the CDR3: TGCAGCGTCGACAGGGGAGGTGAAAAACTGTTTTTT. The complete variable domain, with remaining parts taken from reference TRBV29-1 and TRBJ1-4, reads SAVISQKPSRDICQRGTSLTIQCQVDSQVTMMFWYRQQPGQSLTLIATANQGSEATYESGFVIDKFPISRPNLTFSTLTVSNMSPEDSSIYLCSVDRGGEKLFFGSGTQLSVL.

The V gene is TRBV2, the J gene TRBJ1-5, with D perhaps matching TRBD1 (5 bases). Deletions cut 8 bases from V and 3 bases from J, with 11 bases between. This CDR3 is built from 13 residues. CDR1 and CDR2 from the germline V gene are SNHLY and FYNNEI. The DNA of the CDR3 is TGTGCCAGCTGCCGGGACTTCAATCAGCCCCAGCATTTT. It translates to CASCRDFNQPQHF.

The sample holds one count of this clone. The chain employs TRBV19 and TRBJ1-3, with TRBD1 matching over 8 bases. V shed 5 bases, J shed 4 bases, and the junction held 4 bases outside the gene matches. The CDR3 spans 14 residues. Germline-derived CDR1 and CDR2 are LNHDA and SQIVND (reference sequence). The CDR3 bases are TGTGCCAGTAGTCCGGACAGGGTAGGAAACACCATATATTTT. Encoded protein: CASSPDRVGNTIYF.

The chain employs TRBV18 and TRBJ1-2; 10 nucleotides align to TRBD1. There are 13 residues in the CDR3. Germline values: CDR1 KGHSH, CDR2 LQKENI. V was clipped by 3 bases and J by 7 bases; unmatched bases: 2. CDR3 sequence (DNA): TGTGCCAGCTCACCCCGGGACAGGGGTGGCTACACCTTC. It is translated as CASSPRDRGGYTF.

V and J are TRBV10-3 and TRBJ1-2; 9 nucleotides line up with TRBD1. With 11 bases clipped from V and 7 bases from J, the junction kept 11 bases outside the gene matches. The CDR3 spans 13 residues. Germline CDR1 ENHRY, CDR2 SYGVKD. The CDR3 spells CAAEPGQGGGYTF. The CDR3 DNA reads as TGTGCCGCCGAACCGGGACAGGGAGGTGGCTACACCTTC.

The J gene is TRBJ1-3, the V gene TRBV7-6, with D tentatively TRBD1 (5 bases). Germline V gene data show CDR1 as SGHVS and CDR2 as FNYEAQ. The CDR3 totals 16 residues. Trimming removed 1 base at V and 0 bases at J, with 10 bases between. The CDR3 protein is CASSLVGGYSGNTIYF. For the CDR3, the DNA is TGTGCCAGCAGCTTAGTCGGGGGATACTCTGGAAACACCATATATTTT.

V is TRBV7-2 and J is TRBJ1-2; D unclear. V lost 1 base, J lost 5 bases, and 11 bases lay in between. Germline CDR1 and CDR2: SGHTA and FQGNSA. The CDR3 has 14 residues. DNA of the CDR3: TGTGCCAGCAGCTTAGACCCCCAGGTTTATGGCTACACCTTC. It yields the protein CASSLDPQVYGYTF.

The count of this clone is one. The CDR3 coding sequence is TGTGCCAGCAGCTTACAGTTCGGGGGACAGTTCAATGAGCAGTTCTTC. Its protein is CASSLQFGGQFNEQFF. V usage is TRBV7-3 and J usage is TRBJ2-1; D possibly corresponds to TRBD1 (7 bases). Per germline, CDR1 SGHTA and CDR2 FQGTGA. Trimming pared 2 bases from V and 6 bases from J, leaving 17 bases between. The CDR3 has 16 amino acids.